This entry features one T cell receptor (beta chain) sequence. Its antigen remains unidentified. Once RNA had been extracted, it was reverse transcribed into cDNA to act as the sequencing template. Method: immunoSEQ multiplex PCR; TCRdb's copy keeps in-frame clones and lacks some. The profile shows 200,000 or so clones, roughly three fifths of them singletons. This record belongs to a study of CD8+ T cells in alopecia areata. V shed 2 bases and J shed 1 base, with 6 bases lying between them. The CDR3 totals 13 residues. The germline V gene has CDR1 SGHDT and CDR2 YYEEEE. Regarding the study as a whole: Tissue-resident alphabeta T cells belonging to normal skin likewise get sequenced within scalp specimens. Possibly because of HLA-related factors, TCR sharing was less clear across patients than in mice.

The V gene is TRBV5-6, the J gene TRBJ1-1, with unresolved D. Sequenced: CD8+ T cells sorted from blood. This sequence was found in a human donor in good health. CDR3 sequence: CASSFTANTEAFF. In nucleotides, the CDR3 is TGTGCCAGCAGCTTTACAGCGAACACTGAAGCTTTCTTT.